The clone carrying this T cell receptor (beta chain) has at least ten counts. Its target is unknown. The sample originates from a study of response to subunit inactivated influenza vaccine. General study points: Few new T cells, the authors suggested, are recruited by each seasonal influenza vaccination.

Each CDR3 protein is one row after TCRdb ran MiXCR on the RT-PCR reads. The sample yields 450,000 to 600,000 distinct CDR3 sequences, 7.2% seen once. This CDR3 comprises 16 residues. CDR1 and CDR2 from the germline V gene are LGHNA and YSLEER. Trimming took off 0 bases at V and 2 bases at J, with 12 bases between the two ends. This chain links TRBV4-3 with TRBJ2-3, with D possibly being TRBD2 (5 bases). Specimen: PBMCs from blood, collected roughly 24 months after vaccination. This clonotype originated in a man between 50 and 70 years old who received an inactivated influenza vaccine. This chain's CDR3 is CASSQDFRGSTDTQYF. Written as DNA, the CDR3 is TGCGCCAGCAGCCAAGATTTTCGGGGATCCACAGATACGCAGTATTTT.